The rows below give T cell receptor beta chains drawn from one sample of a study of beta chain features in type 1 diabetes. Some clones are missing from TCRdb's copy, which holds only in-frame ones; the method was immunoSEQ multiplex PCR. The sample holds fewer than 350,000 clones, about 15% seen once. The sequenced sample was naive CD4+ T cells from blood. The origin of the receptors is a man between 18 and 35 years old with type 1 diabetes. The CDR3 runs from the conserved cysteine through the conserved F or W. The D gene is left open where the match is weak. The size entry is marked missing in some rows and otherwise reads once, few, many or a size class.

d_gene	v_gene	j_gene	abundance	CDR3nt	CDR3aa
.	TRBV7-9	TRBJ2-7	few	TGTGCCAGCAGCTTACACGGAGTGGGGGGACTGCGTGTAGAGCAGTACTTC	CASSLHGVGGLRVEQYF
TRBD1	TRBV7-2	TRBJ1-2	few	TGTGCCAGCAGCGCAACTACAGGGGCCTATGGCTACACCTTC	CASSATTGAYGYTF
.	TRBV19	TRBJ2-7	.	TGTGCCAGTAACGTTGGGACACACTCCTACGAGCAGTACTTC	CASNVGTHSYEQYF
TRBD2	TRBV5-1	TRBJ2-3	few	TGCGCCAGCAGCCCCCCAGCGGGACTAGCTAATACGCAGTATTTT	CASSPPAGLANTQYF
.	TRBV7-2	TRBJ1-2	.	TGTGCCAGCAGCTCACCCCCGAAGGGGATCCATGGCTACACCTTC	CASSSPPKGIHGYTF
.	TRBV28	TRBJ1-2	.	TGTGCCAGCAGCCTACAGCTTCTGTATGGCTACACCTTC	CASSLQLLYGYTF
TRBD2	TRBV5-4	TRBJ2-1	few	TGTGCCAGCAGCTATAGCGGGGGGCCTTACAATGAGCAGTTCTTC	CASSYSGGPYNEQFF
.	TRBV15	TRBJ2-4	.	TGTGCCACCAACCCGGACCAGGGGCAAGGACTAGCCAAAAACATTCAGTACTTC	CATNPDQGQGLAKNIQYF
.	TRBV2	TRBJ2-6	few	TGTGCCAGCAGTGAAGTCGGGACAAAAAACGTCCTGACTTTC	CASSEVGTKNVLTF
TRBD1	TRBV27	TRBJ1-6	few	TGTGCCAGCGGCACTACAGGGGGCGATTCAAGATCACCCCTCCACTTT	CASGTTGGDSRSPLHF
TRBD2	TRBV19	TRBJ2-1	.	TGTGCCAGTAGTATAGGGACTAGCGGGAGCGATGAGCAGTTCTTC	CASSIGTSGSDEQFF
.	TRBV19	TRBJ1-1	.	TGTGCCAGTAAATTTTGGCAGAACACTGAAGCTTTCTTT	CASKFWQNTEAFF
TRBD2	TRBV5-4	TRBJ2-5	.	TGTGCCAGCAGATCGGGACTAGCGGGAGCCTTGTCGGAGACCCAGTACTTC	CASRSGLAGALSETQYF
TRBD2	TRBV25-1	TRBJ2-1	few	TGTGCCAGCACTCTAAGCGGGGGGATTTACAATGAGCAGTTCTTC	CASTLSGGIYNEQFF
.	TRBV9	TRBJ1-4	few	TGTGCCAGCAGCGTAGGCGGAGGGTGGAATGAAAAACTGTTTTTT	CASSVGGGWNEKLFF
TRBD1	TRBV25-1	TRBJ2-7	few	TGTGCCAGCAGGGACAGGGGGCTCGGCGAGCAGTACTTC	CASRDRGLGEQYF
.	TRBV30	TRBJ1-5	few	TGTGCCTGGAGCGGGGGGCCTCAGCCCCAGCATTTT	CAWSGGPQPQHF
.	TRBV7-8	TRBJ1-2	.	TGTGCCAGCAGCTTAGCGGGGGGTGGCTACACCTTC	CASSLAGGGYTF
.	TRBV9	TRBJ2-1	few	TGTGCCAGCAGCCCGAGTGGGGGACTCCACAATGAGCAGTTCTTC	CASSPSGGLHNEQFF
.	TRBV6-6	TRBJ2-2	.	TGTGCCAGCAGTTACTCCGGGACACAAACCGGGGAGCTGTTTTTT	CASSYSGTQTGELFF
.	TRBV28	TRBJ2-7	few	TGTGCCAGCAGTCGCGTATACGAGCAGTACTTC	CASSRVYEQYF
TRBD2	TRBV15	TRBJ2-3	few	TGTGCCACCAGCAGAGATCTAGCGGGAGGGACAGATACGCAGTATTTT	CATSRDLAGGTDTQYF
.	TRBV2	TRBJ2-1	.	TGTGCCAGCAGTGGGGGCCGGGACAATGAGCAGTTCTTC	CASSGGRDNEQFF
TRBD1	TRBV18	TRBJ2-7	once	TGTGCCAGCTCACCACCAGGACAGGTGTTCCACGAGCAGTACTTC	CASSPPGQVFHEQYF